The 10 T cell receptor beta chains given below trace back to one sample, sequenced in a study of control samples from healthy donors and cancer patients. Assay: immunoSEQ multiplex PCR; the TCRdb copy retains only in-frame clones and omits some. Of 130,000 to 150,000 clones listed, 80% to 90% were seen once; the top ten hold roughly 9%. Sample: blood. The receptors shown here come from a woman in her twenties or thirties in good health.

The gene calls are TRBV30 and TRBJ2-1, with D possibly being TRBD1 (5 bases). Germline V gene sequence: CDR1 GTSNPN, CDR2 SVGIG (reference sequence). V lost 7 bases, J lost 3 bases, and 16 bases lay in between. This CDR3 is built from 14 residues. CDR3 amino acids: CAYLRQGSYNEQFF. The CDR3 DNA sequence: TGTGCCTATCTGCGGCAGGGAAGCTACAATGAGCAGTTCTTC.

V is TRBV11-1 and J is TRBJ1-1, with 7 bases matching TRBD1. Germline loops: CDR1 SGHAT, CDR2 FQDESV (reference sequence). Trimming at V came to 0 bases and at J to 0 bases, leaving 4 bases not matched to a gene. CDR3 length: 16 amino acids. The CDR3: CASSLATGPLNTEAFF. CDR3 in DNA: TGTGCCAGCAGCTTAGCGACAGGGCCCTTGAACACTGAAGCTTTCTTT. Supplemented by reference TRBV11-1 and TRBJ1-1, the full variable domain reads EAEVAQSPRYKITEKSQAVAFWCDPISGHATLYWYRQILGQGPELLVQFQDESVVDDSQLPKDRFSAERLKGVDSTLKIQPAELGDSAMYLCASSLATGPLNTEAFFGQGTRLTVV.

The chain links TRBV25-1 to TRBJ2-7, with 10 bases lining up with TRBD2. In germline, CDR1 is MGHDK, CDR2 SYGVNS. The V and J ends lost 7 bases and 2 bases, in that order; junction bases with no gene match: 5. The length of the CDR3 is 14 residues. The CDR3 sequence: CASTTSGAPYEQYF. In DNA form, the CDR3 reads TGTGCCAGCACTACTAGCGGGGCCCCCTACGAGCAGTACTTC.

The chain joins TRBV29-1 to TRBJ1-1; 12 bases fit TRBD1. This CDR3 comprises 16 residues. CDR1 is SQVTM and CDR2 is ANQGSEA in the germline V gene. Trimming took 7 bases from V and 11 from J; bases not matched to a gene: 20. This CDR3 reads CSGRSGTGGADNEAFF. Here the CDR3 DNA reads TGCAGCGGCAGATCCGGGACAGGGGGCGCGGATAACGAGGCTTTCTTT. Looking up the rest from reference TRBV29-1 and TRBJ1-1 gives the full variable domain: SAVISQKPSRDICQRGTSLTIQCQVDSQVTMMFWYRQQPGQSLTLIATANQGSEATYESGFVIDKFPISRPNLTFSTLTVSNMSPEDSSIYLCSGRSGTGGADNEAFFGQGTRLTVV.

The V and J genes are TRBV7-9 and TRBJ2-3; 8 bases line up with TRBD1. The J segment lost 1 base and the V segment lost 4 bases, leaving 7 bases of the junction unmatched. This CDR3 has 16 amino acids. Germline CDR1 reads SEHNR; CDR2 reads FQNEAQ (reference sequence). The CDR3 is CASSYGTGGGTDTQYF. DNA of the CDR3: TGTGCCAGCAGCTACGGGACAGGAGGGGGCACAGATACGCAGTATTTT.

The chain uses TRBV13 and TRBJ2-7; weak D call: TRBD2 (6 bases). This CDR3 is built from 15 residues. The V gene's germline CDR1 is PRHDT and CDR2 FYEKMQ (reference sequence). The germline V and J ends were trimmed by 0 bases and 2 bases, with 11 bases remaining between them. The CDR3 DNA is TGTGCCAGCAGCTTAGGAGGAGGGAGCCCCTACGAGCAGTACTTC. Residues: CASSLGGGSPYEQYF.

This chain joins TRBV19 and TRBJ2-1, with 15 bases aligning to TRBD2. Per the germline V gene, CDR1 is LNHDA and CDR2 is SQIVND (reference sequence). CDR3 length: 15 amino acids. The V gene end was trimmed by 7 bases and the J gene end by 10 bases; junction bases not matched to a gene: 8. In DNA form, the CDR3 reads TGTGCCAGTACTCTAACAGGGACTAGCGGGAGGGAGCAGTTCTTC. Protein sequence: CASTLTGTSGREQFF.

For this clone: The same CDR3 also results from other DNA sequences found in this sample. The rearrangement links TRBV5-1 to TRBJ2-3; D may be TRBD2 (6 bases). V was pared by 0 bases and J by 2 bases, with 10 bases between. The CDR3 spans 15 residues. Per germline, CDR1 SGHRS and CDR2 YFSETQ. In DNA form, the CDR3 reads TGCGCCAGCAGCTTGGGGGGGGTCTCCACAGATACGCAGTATTTT. As protein: CASSLGGVSTDTQYF. Variable domain in full (rest from reference TRBV5-1 and TRBJ2-3): KAGVTQTPRYLIKTRGQQVTLSCSPISGHRSVSWYQQTPGQGLQFLFEYFSETQRNKGNFPGRFSGRQFSNSRSEMNVSTLELGDSALYLCASSLGGVSTDTQYFGPGTRLTVL.

This sequence joins TRBV5-8 and TRBJ2-3; 11 bases are a match to TRBD2. Germline V lookup: CDR1 SGHTS, CDR2 YDEGEE. The CDR3 extends over 15 amino acids. V lost 4 bases and J lost 6; bases outside the gene matches: 7. The CDR3 sequence: CASSRGLAEGDTQYF. CDR3 bases: TGTGCCAGCAGCCGGGGACTAGCGGAGGGGGATACGCAGTATTTT.

The chain has TRBV7-9 and TRBJ2-2; TRBD1 aligns across 9 bases. Germline CDR1 SEHNR, CDR2 FQNEAQ (reference sequence). The CDR3 is 15 amino acids. Germline trimming cut 6 bases from V and 6 bases from J; bases unmatched to any gene: 8. The CDR3: CASRPRDRVPGELFF. The CDR3 region has the DNA TGTGCCAGCAGACCCCGGGACAGGGTCCCCGGGGAGCTGTTTTTT.